A single sample gave rise to the 28 T cell receptor beta chains below, sequenced in a study of blood T cell repertoires in COVID-19. The method was immunoSEQ multiplex PCR; TCRdb's version includes in-frame clones alone and lacks a portion of them. The table has some 450,000 clones, 85% to 90% seen once. The sequenced sample was peripheral blood. The receptors stem from a man younger than 35 with COVID-19, enrolled during active disease.

The chain carries TRBV5-4 and TRBJ1-1; perhaps TRBD1 as D (5 bases). The germline V gene encodes CDR1 SGHNT and CDR2 YYREEE (reference sequence). The CDR3 runs to 14 residues. Trimming cost V 0 bases and J 7 bases, with 13 bases left between them. The CDR3 here is CASSLAVGGLEAFF. CDR3 coding DNA: TGTGCCAGCAGCTTGGCCGTCGGGGGACTTGAAGCTTTCTTT.

The rearrangement links TRBV6-5 to TRBJ2-7; weak D call: TRBD1 (5 bases). Per the germline V gene, CDR1 is MNHEY and CDR2 is SVGAGI. V lost 0 bases to trimming and J lost 4 bases, with 10 bases between them. There are 14 residues in the CDR3. Here the CDR3 reads CASSYSGQLYEQYF. DNA for the CDR3: TGTGCCAGCAGTTACTCTGGACAACTATACGAGCAGTACTTC.

This chain links TRBV18 with TRBJ2-1, with 10 positions matching TRBD2. The CDR3 has 14 amino acids. The germline gives CDR1 KGHSH, CDR2 LQKENI. With 6 bases clipped from V and 6 bases from J, the junction kept 5 bases outside the gene matches. CDR3 region: CASSSGLASNEQFF. For the CDR3, the DNA is TGTGCCAGCTCCTCGGGACTAGCGAGCAATGAGCAGTTCTTC.

This clone is a singleton in its sample. Here the CDR3 reads CASSLGGTRDRQETQYF. As DNA, the CDR3 is TGTGCCAGCAGCTTAGGGGGCACGCGGGATAGGCAAGAGACCCAGTACTTC. The chain links TRBV7-8 to TRBJ2-5, with TRBD2 as a possible D gene (6 bases). The germline V and J ends were trimmed by 1 base and 2 bases, with 17 bases remaining between them. This CDR3 contains 17 residues. CDR1 and CDR2 (germline): SGHVS, FQNEAQ. Together with reference TRBV7-8 and TRBJ2-5, the CDR3 gives the full variable domain: GAGVSQSPRYKVAKRGQDVALRCDPISGHVSLFWYQQALGQGPEFLTYFQNEAQLDKSGLPSDRFFAERPEGSVSTLKIQRTQQEDSAVYLCASSLGGTRDRQETQYFGPGTRLLVL.

The chain employs TRBV5-4 and TRBJ2-2; 8 bases match TRBD2. The CDR3 spans 14 residues. V lost 4 bases to trimming and J lost 4 bases; unmatched junction nucleotides: 3. Per the germline V gene, CDR1 is SGHNT and CDR2 is YYREEE (reference sequence). The CDR3 coding sequence is TGTGCCAGCAGCATAGCGGGACCCACCGGGGAGCTGTTTTTT. Translating it yields CASSIAGPTGELFF.

V usage is TRBV30 and J usage is TRBJ2-3; D perhaps matches TRBD2 (6 bases). The germline CDR1 and CDR2 sequences are GTSNPN and SVGIG (reference sequence). CDR3 length equals 16 residues. V dropped 0 bases and J dropped 2 bases, with 15 bases sitting between them. The CDR3 region has the DNA TGTGCCTGGAGTGTACTTCTCGGGAGTGCCACAGATACGCAGTATTTT. Encoded protein: CAWSVLLGSATDTQYF.

CDR3 in DNA: TGTGCCTGGAGGATCAGGGCAGGGGAGCTGTTTTTT. It yields the protein CAWRIRAGELFF. This rearrangement joins TRBV30 to TRBJ2-2; possible D gene TRBD1, 5 bases. Looked up from germline, CDR1 is GTSNPN and CDR2 is SVGIG (reference sequence). This CDR3 is built from 12 residues. V lost 3 bases, J lost 8 bases, and 10 bases lay in between.

This clone was observed a single time. This chain connects TRBV18 to TRBJ2-1, with D maybe TRBD2 (5 bases). Germline V gene sequence: CDR1 KGHSH, CDR2 LQKENI. The CDR3 totals 16 residues. V was trimmed by 3 bases and J by 3 bases, leaving 15 bases between them. The CDR3 coding sequence is TGTGCCAGCTCACCGCCGACCGGACTGTTCTACAATGAGCAGTTCTTC. Protein sequence: CASSPPTGLFYNEQFF.

V and J are TRBV27 and TRBJ2-1; no clear D gene. Germline V gene lookup returns CDR1 MNHEY and CDR2 SMNVEV (reference sequence). The CDR3 is 13 amino acids. V was shortened by 3 bases and J by 9 bases, with 12 bases between the two germline ends. CDR3 sequence: CASSLAQTSEQFF. The CDR3 bases are TGTGCCAGCAGTTTGGCCCAGACATCTGAGCAGTTCTTC.

This clone was seen only once. This chain connects TRBV6-6 to TRBJ2-1; 7 nucleotides align to TRBD1. V lost 8 bases, J lost 4 bases, and 5 bases stayed unmatched. Germline loops: CDR1 MNHNY, CDR2 SVGAGI (reference sequence). The CDR3 loop spans 13 amino acids. The CDR3 nucleotides are TGTGCCAGCCGACAGGGTGAATACAATGAGCAGTTCTTC. Translating gives CASRQGEYNEQFF.

This clone was picked up one time. The chain links TRBV6-1 to TRBJ2-3; 7 nucleotides align to TRBD2. Germline-derived CDR1 and CDR2 are MNHNS and SASEGT. V was pared by 4 bases and J by 4 bases, with 11 bases of the junction left unmatched. The CDR3 is made up of 16 amino acids. CDR3 nucleotides: TGTGCCAGCAGTGGAGCACGCGGGGGTCCGGCAGATACGCAGTATTTT. Translated, it gives CASSGARGGPADTQYF.

In the case of this clone: The junction and the germline gene differ at one end; a read error may be behind it. This chain connects TRBV5-6 to TRBJ1-4; D might be TRBD1 (6 bases). The CDR3 contains 13 residues. Germline assignment: CDR1 SGHDT and CDR2 YYEEEE. The CDR3 region has the DNA TGTGCCAGCAGCTCGCAGGGGTCTGAAGAACTGTTTTTT. Its translation: CASSSQGSEELFF.

The chain links TRBV6-5 to TRBJ1-1; D may be TRBD1 (6 bases). The V end was cut by 6 bases, the J end by 1 base, with 9 bases between. Per germline, CDR1 MNHEY and CDR2 SVGAGI. The CDR3 sequence is 13 residues long. The CDR3 region has the DNA TGTGCCAGCAGCAAACAGGGGAACACTGAAGCTTTCTTT. It is translated as CASSKQGNTEAFF.

This chain links TRBV19 with TRBJ2-1; 8 bases are a match to TRBD1. The CDR3 length is 15 residues. V lost 7 bases and J lost 3; bases outside the gene matches: 8. Per the germline V gene, CDR1 is LNHDA and CDR2 is SQIVND (reference sequence). For the CDR3, the DNA is TGTGCCAGTATCGCCGGACAGGGCCGCTACAATGAGCAGTTCTTC. Its translation is CASIAGQGRYNEQFF.

CDR3 in DNA: TGTGCCAGCCTTAAGCACAGGGCAGTCAATCAGCCCCAGCATTTT. Its translation: CASLKHRAVNQPQHF. The V and J genes are TRBV6-5 and TRBJ1-5; D is perhaps TRBD1 (6 bases). Per germline, CDR1 MNHEY and CDR2 SVGAGI. Trimming removed 8 bases from V and 3 bases from J, with 17 bases in between. The CDR3 is 15 amino acids.

This sequence joins TRBV9 and TRBJ1-6; D possibly corresponds to TRBD1 (5 bases). V was shortened by 3 bases and J by 9 bases, with 13 bases between the two germline ends. Per germline, CDR1 SGDLS and CDR2 YYNGEE. The CDR3 runs 14 residues. CDR3 bases: TGTGCCAGCAGCGGGGGCCTCCCAGGTTCACCCCTCCACTTT. Its protein is CASSGGLPGSPLHF.

The DNA for the CDR3 is TGTGCCAGCAGCTTAGGGACCTTGGGGCGGGGGGTCTCCTACAATGAGCAGTTCTTC. Protein product: CASSLGTLGRGVSYNEQFF. The chain carries TRBV11-2 and TRBJ2-1, with 8 bases identical to TRBD2. CDR3 size: 19 residues. Germline V gene data show CDR1 as SGHAT and CDR2 as FQNNGV. The V segment lost 1 base and the J segment 0 bases; nucleotides outside the gene matches: 11.

The table lists this clone with many counts. V usage is TRBV13 and J usage is TRBJ2-1; TRBD2 agrees at 9 bases. The CDR3 has 15 residues. V dropped 3 bases and J dropped 7; count of bases not matched to a gene: 7. Germline CDR1 and CDR2: PRHDT and FYEKMQ (reference sequence). The CDR3 coding sequence is TGTGCCAGCAGCTTGCGGCGGGGGGGCGCGAATGAGCAGTTCTTC. Protein product: CASSLRRGGANEQFF.

This clone is a singleton in its sample. The chain is built from TRBV5-1 and TRBJ1-1; no definite D call. V gave up 4 bases and J gave up 1 base, with 14 bases separating them. This CDR3 spans 15 amino acids. Germline CDR1 is SGHRS and CDR2 is YFSETQ. Written as DNA, the CDR3 is TGCGCCAGCAGCCCGTCGAGGGTCAGGAACACTGAAGCTTTCTTT. The encoded protein is CASSPSRVRNTEAFF.

The chain links TRBV11-3 to TRBJ2-7; 9 positions agree with TRBD2. From germline, CDR1 is SGHNT and CDR2 YENEEA. V lost 1 base and J lost 4; bases outside the gene matches: 5. The CDR3 is 15 residues long. CDR3 amino acids: CASSLAGGRVYEQYF. DNA for the CDR3: TGTGCCAGCAGCTTAGCGGGCGGGAGGGTGTACGAGCAGTACTTC.

The chain has TRBV6-1 and TRBJ2-3; 9 bases are shared with TRBD1. The J segment lost 4 bases and the V segment lost 3 bases, leaving 8 bases of the junction unmatched. The CDR3 is 16 amino acids. Germline lookup yields CDR1 MNHNS and CDR2 SASEGT. CDR3 bases: TGTGCCAGCAGTGATTCGGGACAGGGCCGGCCAGATACGCAGTATTTT. It is translated as CASSDSGQGRPDTQYF.

V is TRBV12-5 and J is TRBJ2-7, with 8 bases fitting TRBD1. The CDR3 spans 15 residues. V was pared by 1 base and J by 3 bases, with 5 bases of the junction left unmatched. The germline V gene encodes CDR1 LGHNT and CDR2 FRNRAP. The CDR3 is CASGLASGQGYEQYF. The CDR3 DNA follows: TGTGCTAGTGGTTTGGCTAGTGGACAGGGCTACGAGCAGTACTTC.

In the case of this clone: Compared with germline, one end of the junction differs, possibly owing to a read error. The V gene is TRBV7-7, the J gene TRBJ2-1; 15 bases are shared with TRBD2. This CDR3 contains 16 residues. From germline, CDR1 is SSHAT and CDR2 FNYEAQ (reference sequence). In nucleotides, the CDR3 is TGTGCTAGCAGCTTAGGACTAGCGGGAGGGGACAATGAGCAGTTCTTC. Residues: CASSLGLAGGDNEQFF.

The genes are TRBV2 and TRBJ2-2; 8 bases are shared with TRBD2. Per germline, CDR1 SNHLY and CDR2 FYNNEI. The J segment lost 7 bases and the V segment lost 4 bases, leaving 8 bases of the junction unmatched. This CDR3 is 15 amino acids long. CDR3 DNA: TGTGCCAGCAGTGTTAGCGGGGTACTAAACGGGGAGCTGTTTTTT. It specifies CASSVSGVLNGELFF.

This CDR3 reads CASSLVRASTEAFF. The CDR3 bases are TGTGCCAGCAGCTTAGTCAGGGCGAGCACTGAAGCTTTCTTT. The rearrangement joins TRBV11-3 to TRBJ1-1; D possibly corresponds to TRBD1 (5 bases). This CDR3 comprises 14 residues. V shed 1 base and J shed 4 bases, with 10 bases lying between them. Germline V gene sequence: CDR1 SGHNT, CDR2 YENEEA.

This clone occurred once. V and J are TRBV30 and TRBJ2-1; 7 bases are shared with TRBD2. The CDR3 is 14 residues long. Germline values: CDR1 GTSNPN, CDR2 SVGIG (reference sequence). V was clipped by 1 base and J by 6 bases; unmatched bases: 6. CDR3 coding DNA: TGTGCCTGGAGTGGGACTAGAGATGGCAATGAGCAGTTCTTC. Residues: CAWSGTRDGNEQFF.

V is TRBV27 and J is TRBJ2-1; the D is unclear. Germline CDR1 MNHEY, CDR2 SMNVEV (reference sequence). Trimming cost V 0 bases and J 4 bases, with 7 bases left between them. The CDR3 is made up of 14 amino acids. CDR3 in amino acids: CASSLSSVYNEQFF. Written as DNA, the CDR3 is TGTGCCAGCAGTTTATCCTCCGTTTACAATGAGCAGTTCTTC.

This clone was counted a single time. V usage is TRBV5-1 and J usage is TRBJ2-1; possible D gene TRBD2, 6 bases. The CDR3 contains 14 residues. Germline V gives CDR1 SGHRS, CDR2 YFSETQ. Trimming stripped 2 bases from V and 1 base from J, with 7 bases between. The CDR3 DNA reads TGCGCCAGCAGCTTCGGGGGTTCCTACAATGAGCAGTTCTTC. Its translation is CASSFGGSYNEQFF.